Detailed here is one T cell receptor beta chain. Its antigen is still unknown. The sample is drawn from a study of shared clonotypes between healthy human individuals. The study, taken as a whole, reports: The sole specimen, blood, was sampled, and tissue repertoires likely differ.

Trimming shortened V by 7 bases and J by 3 bases, and 10 bases separated the two germline ends. This CDR3 comprises 13 residues. Germline V CDR1 and CDR2: MNHNS, SASEGT. The table came from immunoSEQ multiplex PCR; TCRdb's copy has only in-frame clones and leaves some out. The data show over a million clones, roughly 95% seen once. The rearrangement joins TRBV6-1 to TRBJ1-5; tentatively, D is TRBD1 (6 bases). This receptor was obtained from a man aged 30-40 years in good health. The source material was naive CD4+ T cells sorted from blood. The subset: CD45RA+ positively selected. The chain's CDR3 is CASIMGANQPQHF. The CDR3 DNA is TGTGCCAGCATTATGGGGGCCAATCAGCCCCAGCATTTT.